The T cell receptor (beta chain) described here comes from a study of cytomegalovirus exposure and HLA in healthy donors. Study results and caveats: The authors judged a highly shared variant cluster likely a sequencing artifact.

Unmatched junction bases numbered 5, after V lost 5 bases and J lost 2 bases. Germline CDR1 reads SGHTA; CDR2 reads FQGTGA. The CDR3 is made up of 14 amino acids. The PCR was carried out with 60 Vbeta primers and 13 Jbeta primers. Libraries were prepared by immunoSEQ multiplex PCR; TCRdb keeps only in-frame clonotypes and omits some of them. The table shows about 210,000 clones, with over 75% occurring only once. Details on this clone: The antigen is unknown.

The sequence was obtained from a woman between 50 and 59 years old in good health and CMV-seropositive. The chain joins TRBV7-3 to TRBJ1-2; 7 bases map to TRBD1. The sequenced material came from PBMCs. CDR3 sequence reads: CASSPSTGNYGYTF. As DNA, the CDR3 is TGTGCCAGCAGCCCATCGACAGGGAACTATGGCTACACCTTC.